Each of the 24 T cell receptor beta chains below was sequenced from the same sample in a study of CD8 T cells in Susac syndrome. RNA was extracted with the RNeasy kit, and a quantity of about 0.45 to 1 ug was reverse transcribed using random hexamers. TCRdb redid the calling of the immunoSEQ multiplex PCR reads with MiXCR, one entry per CDR3 protein. Of roughly 190,000 distinct CDR3 sequences listed, approximately 94% are singletons. Sequencing was performed on CD4+ T cells from PBMCs. Source of these receptors: a human donor in good health.

This chain connects TRBV29-1 to TRBJ1-5; 7 nucleotides match TRBD1. Germline CDR1 reads SQVTM; CDR2 reads ANQGSEA. J gave up 2 bases and V 7 bases, and 8 bases lay outside the gene matches. This CDR3 spans 14 amino acids. As DNA, the CDR3 is TGCAGCGCTACTACAGGGGCAGGCAATCAGCCCCAGCATTTT. Its translation is CSATTGAGNQPQHF.

CDR3 in DNA: TGCAGTGCTAGGAATGGCGGGAGGGTGAACTACGAGCAGTACTTC. Translation: CSARNGGRVNYEQYF. V usage is TRBV20-1 and J usage is TRBJ2-7, with 9 bases lining up with TRBD2. The germline V gene has CDR1 DFQATT and CDR2 SNEGSKA (reference sequence). The CDR3 has 15 amino acids. The V segment lost 3 bases and the J segment 3 bases; nucleotides outside the gene matches: 9.

This clonotype was counted once. The CDR3 DNA follows: TGCAGTGCCGTATCGGGGCTAGCGGGAAACGACGAGCAGTACTTC. It translates to CSAVSGLAGNDEQYF. The chain couples TRBV20-1 to TRBJ2-7, with 9 bases matching TRBD2. Per germline, CDR1 DFQATT and CDR2 SNEGSKA (reference sequence). V gave up 6 bases and J gave up 5 bases; unmatched junction bases: 14. This CDR3 comprises 15 residues.

J is TRBJ2-5 and V is TRBV27, with TRBD2 identical over 10 bases. Germline assignment: CDR1 MNHEY and CDR2 SMNVEV (reference sequence). V trimming: 7 bases; J trimming: 5 bases; junction bases outside the gene matches: 10. This CDR3 contains 15 residues. DNA for the CDR3: TGTGCCAGCAAGTCGTGGACTAGCGGCCGGGAGACCCAGTACTTC. Protein: CASKSWTSGRETQYF.

The CDR3 DNA reads TGTGCCACCAGTGCCCCTAGGAGCGGGGGAAACAATGAGCAGTTCTTC. It codes for CATSAPRSGGNNEQFF. This chain joins TRBV24-1 and TRBJ2-1; 8 bases line up with TRBD2. There are 16 residues in the CDR3. V lost 5 bases and J lost 5; bases outside the gene matches: 10. From germline, CDR1 is KGHDR and CDR2 SFDVKD.

V is TRBV5-4 and J is TRBJ1-2, with 7 bases aligning to TRBD1. V trimming: 1 base; J trimming: 8 bases; junction bases outside the gene matches: 2. The CDR3 covers 12 residues. Germline lookup yields CDR1 SGHNT and CDR2 YYREEE (reference sequence). For the CDR3, the DNA is TGTGCCAGCAGCTTGCGGACAGGCGGCTACACCTTC. It yields the protein CASSLRTGGYTF.

This rearrangement joins TRBV6-2 or TRBV6-3 to TRBJ1-2; no reliable D call. This CDR3 spans 12 amino acids. Trimming removed 6 bases at V and 6 bases at J, with 11 bases between. Looked up from germline, CDR1 is MNHEY and CDR2 is SVGEGT. The CDR3 loop is CASRRFTDGYTF. The CDR3 bases are TGTGCCAGCAGGCGATTTACGGATGGCTACACCTTC.

The V and J genes are TRBV15 and TRBJ1-5, with D unclear. Trimming took off 7 bases at V and 0 bases at J, with 7 bases between the two ends. CDR3 length: 13 residues. Germline V gene lookup returns CDR1 LNHNV and CDR2 YYDKDF (reference sequence). CDR3 nucleotide sequence: TGTGCCACCATGGCCGTTAGCAATCAGCCCCAGCATTTT. Amino acid sequence: CATMAVSNQPQHF. Combining the CDR3 with reference TRBV15 and TRBJ1-5 gives the whole variable domain DAMVIQNPRYQVTQFGKPVTLSCSQTLNHNVMYWYQQKSSQAPKLLFHYYDKDFNNEADTPDNFQSRRPNTSFCFLDIRSPGLGDTAMYLCATMAVSNQPQHFGDGTRLSIL.

The chain recombines TRBV7-9 with TRBJ2-2, with D possibly TRBD1 on 5 matching bases. The CDR3 extends over 15 amino acids. Germline V gene sequence: CDR1 SEHNR, CDR2 FQNEAQ (reference sequence). With 5 bases removed from V and 3 bases from J, the gap between germline ends came to 13 bases. CDR3 sequence: CASSPGSGYTGELFF. The CDR3 region has the DNA TGTGCCAGCAGCCCCGGGTCAGGGTACACCGGGGAGCTGTTTTTT. The variable domain in full, completed from reference TRBV7-9 and TRBJ2-2, reads DTGVSQNPRHKITKRGQNVTFRCDPISEHNRLYWYRQTLGQGPEFLTYFQNEAQLEKSRLLSDRFSAERPKGSFSTLEIQRTEQGDSAMYLCASSPGSGYTGELFFGEGSRLTVL.

V and J are TRBV20-1 and TRBJ2-3; TRBD2 matches 7 bases. CDR3 length equals 12 residues. The germline V gene encodes CDR1 DFQATT and CDR2 SNEGSKA (reference sequence). V lost 7 bases to trimming and J lost 3 bases; unmatched junction nucleotides: 4. This CDR3 reads CSVPRETDTQYF. In DNA, the CDR3 is TGCAGTGTTCCGCGGGAGACAGATACGCAGTATTTT.

In this sample, this clonotype turned up a few times. The gene calls are TRBV9 and TRBJ2-1; 7 positions match TRBD2. The CDR3 contains 15 residues. The V gene's germline CDR1 is SGDLS and CDR2 YYNGEE. J gave up 2 bases and V 0 bases, and 2 bases lay outside the gene matches. The CDR3 is CASSVGGSTYNEQFF. The CDR3 nucleotides are TGTGCCAGCAGCGTAGGCGGGAGCACCTACAATGAGCAGTTCTTC.

Only one count was recorded for this clonotype. V and J are TRBV29-1 and TRBJ2-7; no reliable D call. Germline CDR1 reads SQVTM; CDR2 reads ANQGSEA. This CDR3 has 11 residues. The germline V and J ends were trimmed by 4 bases and 5 bases, with 9 bases remaining between them. In DNA, the CDR3 is TGCAGCGTTGGTCAGACTGACGAGCAGTACTTC. Translating gives CSVGQTDEQYF.

The chain links TRBV12-3 or TRBV12-4 to TRBJ2-1; D is undetermined. Trimming shortened V by 8 bases and J by 8 bases, and 13 bases separated the two germline ends. The CDR3 has 12 residues. CDR3: CASGLSVHEQFF. As DNA, the CDR3 is TGTGCCAGCGGTCTTTCGGTCCATGAGCAGTTCTTC.

V and J are TRBV28 and TRBJ2-7, with D perhaps TRBD2 (5 bases). The CDR3 sequence is 15 residues long. V was trimmed by 7 bases and J by 2 bases, leaving 18 bases between them. Germline CDR1 is MDHEN and CDR2 is SYDVKM. The CDR3 bases are TGTGCCAGCACCCCTACGGGGTGGCCAACCTACGAGCAGTACTTC. Amino acids: CASTPTGWPTYEQYF. Using reference TRBV28 and TRBJ2-7 for the parts outside the CDR3, the full variable domain is DVKVTQSSRYLVKRTGEKVFLECVQDMDHENMFWYRQDPGLGLRLIYFSYDVKMKEKGDIPEGYSVSREKKERFSLILESASTNQTSMYLCASTPTGWPTYEQYFGPGTRLTVT.

This chain uses TRBV20-1 with TRBJ1-1; D not certain. V dropped 5 bases and J dropped 6 bases, with 7 bases sitting between them. Germline loops: CDR1 DFQATT, CDR2 SNEGSKA (reference sequence). This CDR3 comprises 10 residues. The CDR3 loop reads CSAGRAEAFF. In DNA form, the CDR3 reads TGCAGTGCTGGACGGGCTGAAGCTTTCTTT.

The V and J genes are TRBV29-1 and TRBJ2-1; 11 bases map to TRBD1. The CDR3 covers 16 residues. J was trimmed by 8 bases and V by 8 bases; bases with no gene match: 17. From germline, CDR1 is SQVTM and CDR2 ANQGSEA. The CDR3 loop is CSTPGQGANSGYEQFF. The CDR3 DNA reads as TGCAGCACGCCAGGACAGGGGGCGAATAGCGGGTATGAGCAGTTCTTC.

The chain recombines TRBV29-1 with TRBJ1-1, with D tentatively TRBD1 (5 bases). Germline CDR1 SQVTM, CDR2 ANQGSEA. Between the trimmed V and J ends, which lost 7 bases and 5 bases, there was a span of 14 bases. The CDR3 has 12 amino acids. The CDR3 coding sequence is TGCAGCGCTGGGACCCATCGGACTGAAGCTTTCTTT. Translated, it gives CSAGTHRTEAFF.

V is TRBV7-2 and J is TRBJ2-7; D perhaps matches TRBD1 (6 bases). Germline assignment: CDR1 SGHTA and CDR2 FQGNSA. The ends were cut back, 2 bases at V and 2 bases at J, with 13 bases in the middle. The CDR3 has 15 residues. This chain's CDR3 is CASSLWTAHPYEQYF. The DNA for the CDR3 is TGTGCCAGCAGCTTATGGACAGCTCACCCCTACGAGCAGTACTTC.

J is TRBJ2-5 and V is TRBV24-1; 7 positions agree with TRBD1. J lost 5 bases, V lost 10 bases, and 15 bases had no gene match. The CDR3 runs to 15 residues. Germline CDR1 reads KGHDR; CDR2 reads SFDVKD. CDR3 protein: CATTSSRDRGETQYF. The CDR3 nucleotides read TGTGCCACTACGTCCTCCCGGGACAGAGGGGAGACCCAGTACTTC.

J is TRBJ2-1 and V is TRBV1; the table's D call, TRBD2, was not checked against the DNA. TRBV1 is deemed a pseudogene. This CDR3 has 16 residues. The CDR3 region is CTSSQDPAALYNEQFF. The CDR3 bases are TGCACCAGCAGCCAAGATCCAGCGGCCCTCTACAATGAGCAGTTCTTC.

The rearrangement uses TRBV7-9 and TRBJ1-2, with D maybe TRBD1 (5 bases). The CDR3 has 15 residues. In germline, CDR1 is SEHNR, CDR2 FQNEAQ (reference sequence). The V end was cut by 4 bases, the J end by 5 bases, with 17 bases between. DNA for the CDR3: TGTGCCAGCAGCTCCTTTACCGGGACGGGGTATGGCTACACCTTC. It encodes CASSSFTGTGYGYTF.

The V call is TRBV9, the J call TRBJ2-5, with a weak D call TRBD2 (5 bases). V was trimmed by 0 bases and J by 2 bases, leaving 11 bases between them. Germline CDR1 SGDLS, CDR2 YYNGEE. This CDR3 contains 15 residues. The CDR3 DNA sequence: TGTGCCAGCAGCGTAGCGGACGGGGTGCAAGAGACCCAGTACTTC. Translated: CASSVADGVQETQYF.

J is TRBJ1-2 and V is TRBV12-3 or TRBV12-4, with D unresolved. The CDR3 totals 12 residues. V was shortened by 5 bases and J by 1 base, with 5 bases between the two germline ends. CDR3 DNA: TGTGCCAGCAGTGCAGTTAACTATGGCTACACCTTC. Its protein product is CASSAVNYGYTF.

CDR3 in DNA: TGTGCCAGCAGTTACTTGCAGGGGGCCAGCCACGAGCAGTACTTC. Translated, it gives CASSYLQGASHEQYF. The chain recombines TRBV6-2 or TRBV6-3 with TRBJ2-7; TRBD1 matches 8 bases. V gave up 1 base and J gave up 5 bases; unmatched junction bases: 7. Germline values: CDR1 MNHEY, CDR2 SVGEGT. This CDR3 region has 15 residues.